Included here is one T cell receptor beta chain sequence, with context. What it binds is unknown. These data come from a study of T cell responses to AZD1222 COVID-19 vaccine. Study-level points and caveats: Donors were largely white British and mainly female; clonal diversity was possibly underestimated. All repertoire sampling was performed exclusively after the peak T cell response.

Sequencing used immunoSEQ multiplex PCR; TCRdb keeps in-frame clones, though not all of them. The sample consists of 95,000 to 150,000 clones, 90% of them appearing once. The receptor comes from an adult who received the MenACWY meningococcal vaccine as a control. Source: peripheral blood, taken 28 days after the second dose of the MenACWY control vaccine.

The chain's CDR3 is CATSRGREGSPLHF. The CDR3 coding sequence is TGTGCCACCAGCAGAGGGAGGGAGGGTTCACCCCTCCACTTT. The rearrangement joins TRBV15 to TRBJ1-6; D is uncertain. Germline loops: CDR1 LNHNV, CDR2 YYDKDF (reference sequence). The V and J ends lost 1 base and 9 bases respectively, with 10 bases between them. CDR3 length: 14 residues. The full variable domain, completed using reference TRBV15 and TRBJ1-6, is DAMVIQNPRYQVTQFGKPVTLSCSQTLNHNVMYWYQQKSSQAPKLLFHYYDKDFNNEADTPDNFQSRRPNTSFCFLDIRSPGLGDTAMYLCATSRGREGSPLHFGNGTRLTVT.